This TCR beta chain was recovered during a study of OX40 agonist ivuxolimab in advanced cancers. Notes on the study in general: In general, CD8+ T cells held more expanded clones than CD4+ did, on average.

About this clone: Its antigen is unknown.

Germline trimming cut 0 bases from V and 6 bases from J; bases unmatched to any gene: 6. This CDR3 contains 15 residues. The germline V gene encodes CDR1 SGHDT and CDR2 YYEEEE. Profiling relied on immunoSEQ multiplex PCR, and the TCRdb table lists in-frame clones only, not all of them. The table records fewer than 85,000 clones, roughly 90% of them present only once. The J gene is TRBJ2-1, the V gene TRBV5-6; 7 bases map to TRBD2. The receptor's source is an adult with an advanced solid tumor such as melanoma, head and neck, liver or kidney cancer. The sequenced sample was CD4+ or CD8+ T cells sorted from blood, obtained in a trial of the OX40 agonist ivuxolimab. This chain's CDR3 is CASSLAGGGFNEQFF. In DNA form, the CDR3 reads TGTGCCAGCAGCTTGGCCGGCGGGGGTTTCAATGAGCAGTTCTTC. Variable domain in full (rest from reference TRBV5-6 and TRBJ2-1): DAGVTQSPTHLIKTRGQQVTLRCSPKSGHDTVSWYQQALGQGPQFIFQYYEEEERQRGNFPDRFSGHQFPNYSSELNVNALLLGDSALYLCASSLAGGGFNEQFFGPGTRLTVL.